The rows below give T cell receptor beta chains drawn from one sample of a study of somatic mutations in cytotoxic T cells in rheumatoid arthritis. Produced via immunoSEQ multiplex PCR; TCRdb's table is partial and in-frame only. This table holds about 19,000 clones, over 75% found once. The sample was CD8+ T cells sorted from blood. The source of these receptors is a man aged 18 to 30 with rheumatoid arthritis. Both conserved end residues are part of each CDR3. The D gene is left open where the match is weak. Some rows mark clone size as missing; the rest say once, few, many or name a class of expanded clone.

j_gene: TRBJ2-7; v_gene: TRBV7-9; d_gene: .; abundance: .; CDR3nt: TGTGCCAGCAGCTTACGCGGGAACGAGCAGTACTTC; CDR3aa: CASSLRGNEQYF
j_gene: TRBJ2-7; v_gene: TRBV6-1; d_gene: .; abundance: once; CDR3nt: TGTGCCAGCAGGACGACTCTGCTTTTTGGCTACGAGCAGTACTTC; CDR3aa: CASRTTLLFGYEQYF
j_gene: TRBJ2-7; v_gene: TRBV19; d_gene: TRBD2; abundance: .; CDR3nt: TGTGCCAGTAGTATGGGACTAGATAGCTCCTACGAGCAGTACTTC; CDR3aa: CASSMGLDSSYEQYF
j_gene: TRBJ1-2; v_gene: TRBV6-6; d_gene: TRBD1; abundance: once; CDR3nt: TGTGCCAGCAGTTACTCGGGGACAGGGCTTACTGGCTACACCTTC; CDR3aa: CASSYSGTGLTGYTF
j_gene: TRBJ2-4; v_gene: TRBV9; d_gene: TRBD2; abundance: once; CDR3nt: TGTGCCAGCAGCGCGGGGGGTGGGGACATTCAGTACTTC; CDR3aa: CASSAGGGDIQYF
j_gene: TRBJ1-5; v_gene: TRBV27; d_gene: .; abundance: .; CDR3nt: TGTGCCAGCAGGAGGGGGGTCGGTCAGCCCCAGCATTTT; CDR3aa: CASRRGVGQPQHF
j_gene: TRBJ2-2; v_gene: TRBV6-4; d_gene: .; abundance: medium-sized; CDR3nt: TGTGCCAGCAGTGACAGGGACACCGGGGAGCTGTTTTTT; CDR3aa: CASSDRDTGELFF
j_gene: TRBJ2-7; v_gene: TRBV7-6; d_gene: TRBD1; abundance: .; CDR3nt: TGTGCCAGCAGCTCGGACAGGTTGACCCACGAGCAGTACTTC; CDR3aa: CASSSDRLTHEQYF
j_gene: TRBJ1-2; v_gene: TRBV5-8; d_gene: .; abundance: .; CDR3nt: TGTGCCAGCAGCCCCGTGGGTCCGACAGGTCGGAACTATGGCTACACCTTC; CDR3aa: CASSPVGPTGRNYGYTF
j_gene: TRBJ2-7; v_gene: TRBV18; d_gene: .; abundance: .; CDR3nt: TGTGCCAGCTCGGAGAGTACGGGGGCCTTATACGAGCAGTACTTC; CDR3aa: CASSESTGALYEQYF
j_gene: TRBJ2-1; v_gene: TRBV6-5; d_gene: TRBD2; abundance: .; CDR3nt: TGTGCCACCACGAAGCGGGGGTACAATGAGCAGTTCTTC; CDR3aa: CATTKRGYNEQFF
j_gene: TRBJ2-3; v_gene: TRBV13; d_gene: .; abundance: .; CDR3nt: TGTGCCAGCAGCCCATCCGGCCCAGATACGCAGTATTTT; CDR3aa: CASSPSGPDTQYF
j_gene: TRBJ1-4; v_gene: TRBV27; d_gene: TRBD1; abundance: .; CDR3nt: TGTGCCAGCAGTCCTTTGCACAGGGGGGGGGAAAAACTGTTTTTT; CDR3aa: CASSPLHRGGEKLFF
j_gene: TRBJ1-5; v_gene: TRBV18; d_gene: TRBD1; abundance: few; CDR3nt: TGTGCCAGCTCACCACCGGTGGGACAGGGGGCGGTTCAGCCCCAGCATTTT; CDR3aa: CASSPPVGQGAVQPQHF
j_gene: TRBJ1-5; v_gene: TRBV27; d_gene: .; abundance: .; CDR3nt: TGTGCCAGCAGTCTCCGAGGGTATAGCAATCAGCCCCAGCATTTT; CDR3aa: CASSLRGYSNQPQHF
j_gene: TRBJ1-5; v_gene: TRBV4-1; d_gene: TRBD1; abundance: few; CDR3nt: TGCGCCAGCAGCCACCGGACAGGGAACCAGCCCCAGCATTTT; CDR3aa: CASSHRTGNQPQHF
j_gene: TRBJ2-7; v_gene: TRBV6-1; d_gene: TRBD2; abundance: medium-sized; CDR3nt: TGTGCCAGCAGTGAAGAGATCGGGGGGGCCTACGAGCAGTACTTC; CDR3aa: CASSEEIGGAYEQYF
j_gene: TRBJ1-2; v_gene: TRBV19; d_gene: TRBD1; abundance: .; CDR3nt: TGTGCCAGTATGGACAGGGACTATGGCTACACCTTC; CDR3aa: CASMDRDYGYTF
j_gene: TRBJ2-7; v_gene: TRBV4-1; d_gene: .; abundance: .; CDR3nt: TGCGCCAGCAGCGCCGGGAACACCTACGAGCAGTACTTC; CDR3aa: CASSAGNTYEQYF
j_gene: TRBJ1-6; v_gene: TRBV19; d_gene: TRBD1; abundance: once; CDR3nt: TGTGCCGGACGTACAGGGGAAGGATCACCCCTCCACTTT; CDR3aa: CAGRTGEGSPLHF
j_gene: TRBJ1-5; v_gene: TRBV4-2; d_gene: .; abundance: .; CDR3nt: TGTGCCAGCAGCCAAGATAGGAGCAATCAGCCCCAGCATTTT; CDR3aa: CASSQDRSNQPQHF
j_gene: TRBJ1-4; v_gene: TRBV7-9; d_gene: .; abundance: .; CDR3nt: TGTGCCAGCAGCCCCCTCCCAAACCCGGAAAAACTGTTTTTT; CDR3aa: CASSPLPNPEKLFF
j_gene: TRBJ2-2; v_gene: TRBV18; d_gene: .; abundance: .; CDR3nt: TGTGCCAGCTCACCACCGGTCAAGCGACTGTACACCGGGGAGCTGTTTTTT; CDR3aa: CASSPPVKRLYTGELFF
j_gene: TRBJ2-3; v_gene: TRBV10-3; d_gene: TRBD2; abundance: .; CDR3nt: TGTGCCATCAGTGCTTTCCAGTCTAGCGGGGGCACAGATACGCAGTATTTT; CDR3aa: CAISAFQSSGGTDTQYF
j_gene: TRBJ2-3; v_gene: TRBV5-4; d_gene: .; abundance: .; CDR3nt: TGTGCCAGCAGCTTGACTTTCGATACGCAGTATTTT; CDR3aa: CASSLTFDTQYF
j_gene: TRBJ2-3; v_gene: TRBV6-4; d_gene: TRBD2; abundance: .; CDR3nt: TGTGCCAGCAGTGAGGCGGGGGGTACAGATACGCAGTATTTT; CDR3aa: CASSEAGGTDTQYF
j_gene: TRBJ2-3; v_gene: TRBV9; d_gene: TRBD2; abundance: .; CDR3nt: TGTGCCAGCAGCGTAGAGGCTAGCGGGGGCACAGATACGCAGTATTTT; CDR3aa: CASSVEASGGTDTQYF
j_gene: TRBJ2-1; v_gene: TRBV6-5; d_gene: .; abundance: .; CDR3nt: TGTGCCAGCAGTTATGGGTATAGGACAGCCAATGAGCAGTTCTTC; CDR3aa: CASSYGYRTANEQFF
j_gene: TRBJ2-7; v_gene: TRBV6-6; d_gene: TRBD2; abundance: .; CDR3nt: TGTGCTAGCACGAGCGGGGGGCTCTACGAGCAGTACTTC; CDR3aa: CASTSGGLYEQYF
j_gene: TRBJ2-7; v_gene: TRBV7-9; d_gene: .; abundance: .; CDR3nt: TGTGCCAGCAGCTCCTATAACTACGAGCAGTACTTC; CDR3aa: CASSSYNYEQYF
j_gene: TRBJ2-4; v_gene: TRBV4-3; d_gene: TRBD2; abundance: .; CDR3nt: TGCGCCAGCAGCCAAGAGTGGCGGGGGGCCTTCGCTTCCAAAAACATTCAGTACTTC; CDR3aa: CASSQEWRGAFASKNIQYF
j_gene: TRBJ2-7; v_gene: TRBV7-9; d_gene: TRBD2; abundance: .; CDR3nt: TGTGCCAGCAGCTTAGTCCCTAGCGGGGGCTCCTACGAGCAGTACTTC; CDR3aa: CASSLVPSGGSYEQYF
j_gene: TRBJ1-2; v_gene: TRBV5-1; d_gene: TRBD1; abundance: .; CDR3nt: TGCGCCAGCAGCTTGGAGGGACAGGGGTCGGATGGCTACACCTTC; CDR3aa: CASSLEGQGSDGYTF
j_gene: TRBJ1-2; v_gene: TRBV4-3; d_gene: .; abundance: once; CDR3nt: TGCGCCAGCAGCCAAGATGTGATCGGGGGAACCAACTATGGCTACACCTTC; CDR3aa: CASSQDVIGGTNYGYTF
j_gene: TRBJ2-1; v_gene: TRBV13; d_gene: .; abundance: .; CDR3nt: TGTGCCAGCAGCACAATTAAACAGAGCTCCTACAATGAGCAGTTCTTC; CDR3aa: CASSTIKQSSYNEQFF
j_gene: TRBJ2-1; v_gene: TRBV12-5; d_gene: TRBD2; abundance: .; CDR3nt: TGTGCTAGTGGTATAACCGGGACTAGCGGAAATGAGCAGTTCTTC; CDR3aa: CASGITGTSGNEQFF
j_gene: TRBJ2-1; v_gene: TRBV5-6; d_gene: .; abundance: .; CDR3nt: TGTGCCAGCAGCTTGGCCCGGGGGCAGGGAGAGTTCTTC; CDR3aa: CASSLARGQGEFF